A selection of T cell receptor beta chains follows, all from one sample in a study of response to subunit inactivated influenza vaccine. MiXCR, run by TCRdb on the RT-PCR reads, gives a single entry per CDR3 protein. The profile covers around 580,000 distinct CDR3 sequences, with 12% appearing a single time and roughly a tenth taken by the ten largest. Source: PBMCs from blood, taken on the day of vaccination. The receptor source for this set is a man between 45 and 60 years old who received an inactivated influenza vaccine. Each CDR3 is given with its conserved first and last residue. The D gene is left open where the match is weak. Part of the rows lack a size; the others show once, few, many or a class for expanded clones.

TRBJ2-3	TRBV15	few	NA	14	CATSRMGTPDTQYF	TGTGCCACCAGTCGGATGGGAACCCCAGATACGCAGTATTTT
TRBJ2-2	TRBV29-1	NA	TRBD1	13	CSAGTGGVGELFF	TGCAGCGCAGGGACAGGGGGCGTCGGGGAGCTGTTTTTT
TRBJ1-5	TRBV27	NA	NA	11	CASSNNQPQHF	TGTGCCAGCAGTAATAATCAGCCCCAGCATTTT
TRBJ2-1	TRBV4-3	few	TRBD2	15	CASSQGVAGYNEQFF	TGCGCCAGCAGCCAAGGGGTAGCGGGATACAATGAGCAGTTCTTC
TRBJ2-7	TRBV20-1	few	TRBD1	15	CSATAGGTGTYEQYF	TGCAGTGCTACCGCAGGCGGGACAGGGACCTACGAGCAGTACTTC
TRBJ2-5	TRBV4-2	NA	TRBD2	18	CASSHNNAGGPLGETQYF	TGTGCCAGCAGCCATAACAACGCGGGAGGGCCGCTTGGCGAGACCCAGTACTTC
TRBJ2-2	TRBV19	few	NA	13	CASSIGATGELFF	TGTGCCAGTAGTATAGGGGCCACCGGGGAGCTGTTTTTT
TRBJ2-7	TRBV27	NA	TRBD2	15	CASSLYLGTTYEQYF	TGTGCCAGCAGTCTATACCTCGGGACTACCTACGAGCAGTACTTC
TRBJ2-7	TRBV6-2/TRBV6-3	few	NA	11	CAHGPSYEQYF	TGTGCCCATGGACCTTCCTACGAGCAGTACTTC
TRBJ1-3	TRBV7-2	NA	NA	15	CASSSQLDSGNTIYF	TGTGCCAGCAGTTCTCAGCTTGACTCTGGAAACACCATATATTTT
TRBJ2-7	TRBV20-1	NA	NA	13	CSAREYLSYEQYF	TGCAGTGCCAGGGAATATCTTTCCTACGAGCAGTACTTC
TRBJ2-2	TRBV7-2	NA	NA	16	CASSQTGTTNTGELFF	TGTGCCAGCAGCCAAACCGGGACAACGAACACCGGGGAGCTGTTTTTT
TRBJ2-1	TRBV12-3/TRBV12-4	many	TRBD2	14	CASSFGGGNNEQFF	TGTGCCAGCAGTTTTGGGGGAGGGAACAATGAGCAGTTCTTC
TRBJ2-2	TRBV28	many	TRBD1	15	CASGAQGAYTGELFF	TGTGCCAGCGGAGCACAGGGGGCCTACACCGGGGAGCTGTTTTTT
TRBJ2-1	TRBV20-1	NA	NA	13	CSARDPLHNEQFF	TGCAGTGCTAGAGATCCTTTACACAATGAGCAGTTCTTC
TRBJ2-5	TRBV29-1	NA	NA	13	CSVVRGVGETQYF	TGCAGCGTTGTCCGCGGGGTAGGCGAGACCCAGTACTTC
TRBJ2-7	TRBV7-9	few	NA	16	CASSLTQGRSSYEQYF	TGTGCCAGCAGCTTAACTCAGGGTCGGAGCTCCTACGAGCAGTACTTC
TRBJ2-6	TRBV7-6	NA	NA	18	CASSQVLPGSSGANVLTF	TGTGCCAGCAGCCAGGTACTGCCCGGGTCGTCTGGGGCTAACGTCCTGACTTTC
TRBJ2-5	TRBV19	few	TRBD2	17	CASSRLAGGLRQETQYF	TGTGCCAGTAGTCGACTAGCGGGAGGCCTTAGACAAGAGACCCAGTACTTC
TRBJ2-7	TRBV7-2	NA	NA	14	CASSQGGTDYEQYF	TGTGCCAGCAGTCAAGGCGGGACAGACTACGAGCAGTACTTC
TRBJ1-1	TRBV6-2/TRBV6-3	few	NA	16	CASSRRSGLMNTEAFF	TGTGCCAGCAGCCGCAGATCGGGGTTAATGAACACTGAAGCTTTCTTT
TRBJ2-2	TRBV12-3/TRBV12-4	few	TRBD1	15	CASIGQGLNTGELFF	TGTGCCAGTATCGGACAGGGCCTGAACACCGGGGAGCTGTTTTTT
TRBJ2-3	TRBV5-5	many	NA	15	CASSLRQGPRDTQYF	TGTGCCAGCAGCTTGCGGCAGGGTCCGCGAGATACGCAGTATTTT
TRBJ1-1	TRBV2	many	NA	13	CASRIRQDTEAFF	TGTGCCAGCAGAATAAGACAGGACACTGAAGCTTTCTTT
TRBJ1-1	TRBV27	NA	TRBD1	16	CASTPTGTWSWTEAFF	TGTGCCAGCACACCGACAGGGACTTGGAGTTGGACTGAAGCTTTCTTT
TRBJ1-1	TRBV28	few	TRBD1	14	CASSFLDRKLEAFF	TGTGCCAGCAGTTTCCTGGACAGGAAGCTTGAAGCTTTCTTT
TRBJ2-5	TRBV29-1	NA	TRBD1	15	CSVVLGTGGYETQYF	TGCAGCGTAGTTCTAGGGACAGGGGGATACGAGACCCAGTACTTC
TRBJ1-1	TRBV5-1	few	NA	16	CASSLVGQKKNTEAFF	TGCGCCAGCAGCTTGGTTGGACAGAAGAAGAATACTGAAGCTTTCTTT
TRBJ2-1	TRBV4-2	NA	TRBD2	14	CASRVGLGANEQFF	TGTGCCAGCAGGGTGGGACTAGGTGCAAATGAGCAGTTCTTC
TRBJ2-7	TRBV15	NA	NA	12	CATNAQSGEQYF	TGTGCCACCAACGCGCAATCGGGCGAGCAGTACTTC
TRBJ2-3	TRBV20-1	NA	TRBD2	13	CSVISGRTDTQYF	TGCAGTGTCATCAGCGGGAGAACAGATACGCAGTATTTT
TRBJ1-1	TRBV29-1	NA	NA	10	CSVTHTEAFF	TGCAGCGTTACTCACACTGAAGCTTTCTTT
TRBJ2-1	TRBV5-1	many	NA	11	CASSLEYEQFF	TGCGCCAGCAGCTTGGAATATGAGCAGTTCTTC
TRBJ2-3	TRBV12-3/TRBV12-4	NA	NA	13	CASSFVGQGTQYF	TGTGCCAGCAGTTTTGTGGGGCAGGGTACGCAGTATTTT
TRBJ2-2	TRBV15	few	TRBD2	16	CATSFGLAGNTGELFF	TGTGCCACCAGCTTTGGACTAGCGGGGAACACCGGGGAGCTGTTTTTT
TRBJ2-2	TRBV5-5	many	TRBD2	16	CASSSGLAANTGELFF	TGTGCCAGCAGCTCGGGACTAGCGGCGAACACCGGGGAGCTGTTTTTT
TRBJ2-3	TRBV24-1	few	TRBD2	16	CATSDFSGRNTDTQYF	TGTGCCACCAGTGATTTCAGCGGGAGAAACACAGATACGCAGTATTTT
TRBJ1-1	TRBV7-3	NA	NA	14	CASSPGALDTEAFF	TGTGCCAGCAGCCCAGGGGCCCTCGACACTGAAGCTTTCTTT
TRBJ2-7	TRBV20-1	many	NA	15	CSARDFRLGSYEQYF	TGCAGTGCTAGAGATTTTCGGCTCGGGTCCTACGAGCAGTACTTC
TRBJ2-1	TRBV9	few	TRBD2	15	CASSVGGLAGGEQFF	TGTGCCAGCAGCGTAGGAGGTCTAGCGGGGGGTGAGCAGTTCTTC
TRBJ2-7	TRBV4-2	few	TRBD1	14	CASSQEQGFDEQYF	TGTGCCAGCAGCCAAGAACAGGGGTTCGACGAGCAGTACTTC
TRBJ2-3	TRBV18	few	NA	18	CASSPTNTRRGRTDTQYF	TGTGCCAGCTCACCGACCAATACTAGGAGGGGACGCACAGATACGCAGTATTTT
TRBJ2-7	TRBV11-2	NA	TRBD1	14	CASSFGQESYEQYF	TGTGCCAGCAGCTTCGGACAGGAGTCCTACGAGCAGTACTTC
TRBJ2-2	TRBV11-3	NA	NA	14	CASSGKGNTGELFF	TGTGCCAGCAGCGGGAAGGGGAACACCGGGGAGCTGTTTTTT
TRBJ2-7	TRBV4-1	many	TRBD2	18	CASRPALAGLVLPYEQYF	TGCGCCAGCAGGCCGGCCTTAGCGGGACTAGTACTCCCCTACGAGCAGTACTTC
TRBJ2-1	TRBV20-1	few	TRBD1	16	CSARDLGQGNYNEQFF	TGCAGTGCTAGAGACCTCGGACAGGGGAATTACAATGAGCAGTTCTTC
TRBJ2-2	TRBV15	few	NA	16	CATSRATGTNTGELFF	TGTGCCACCAGCAGAGCGACAGGGACTAACACCGGGGAGCTGTTTTTT
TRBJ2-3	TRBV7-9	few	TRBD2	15	CASSLGRGVTDTQYF	TGTGCCAGCAGCTTAGGGCGGGGGGTCACAGATACGCAGTATTTT
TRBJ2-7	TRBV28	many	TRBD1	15	CASSLVGTGGHEQYF	TGTGCCAGCAGTTTAGTCGGGACAGGGGGACACGAGCAGTACTTC
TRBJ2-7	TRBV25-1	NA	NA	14	CASTLGDSAHEQYF	TGTGCCAGCACACTGGGGGACTCGGCCCACGAGCAGTACTTC
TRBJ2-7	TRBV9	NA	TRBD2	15	CASSGGMGGAYEQYF	TGTGCCAGCAGCGGAGGAATGGGGGGGGCCTACGAGCAGTACTTC
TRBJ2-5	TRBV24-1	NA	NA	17	CATSEAVGGRYQETQYF	TGTGCCACCAGTGAAGCGGTGGGGGGACGGTACCAAGAGACCCAGTACTTC
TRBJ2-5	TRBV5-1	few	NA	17	CASSLSLGTATQETQYF	TGCGCCAGCAGCTTATCATTAGGAACAGCAACTCAAGAGACCCAGTACTTC
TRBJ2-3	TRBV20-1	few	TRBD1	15	CSAITGEGSTDTQYF	TGCAGTGCCATCACAGGGGAAGGCTCCACAGATACGCAGTATTTT
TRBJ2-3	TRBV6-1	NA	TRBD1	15	CASSEWDSPTDTQYF	TGTGCCAGCAGTGAATGGGACAGCCCCACAGATACGCAGTATTTT
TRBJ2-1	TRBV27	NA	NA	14	CASSLLWGDNEQFF	TGTGCCAGCAGTCTCCTATGGGGAGACAATGAGCAGTTCTTC